This T cell receptor beta chain was obtained from a study of shared clonotypes between healthy human individuals. V lost 3 bases and J lost 4, with 19 bases in between. The CDR3 length is 17 residues. Germline-derived CDR1 and CDR2 are SGHAT and FQNNGV. Data came from immunoSEQ multiplex PCR; TCRdb stores just in-frame clones and leaves some out. The sample carries some 2.3 million clones, 93% recorded once. This clonotype originated in a man younger than 35 in good health. Some clones in this sample may be carry-over from other donors' samples. The sequencing input was naive CD4+ T cells from PBMCs. Stated subset: CD45RA+ positively selected. The rearrangement links TRBV11-2 to TRBJ2-1; D may be TRBD1 or TRBD2 (7 bases each). CDR3 amino acids: CASSFRIRGREYNEQFF. The CDR3 bases are TGTGCCAGCAGCTTCCGCATCAGGGGGAGGGAGTACAATGAGCAGTTCTTC. The complete variable domain, with remaining parts taken from reference TRBV11-2 and TRBJ2-1, reads EAGVAQSPRYKIIEKRQSVAFWCNPISGHATLYWYQQILGQGPKLLIQFQNNGVVDDSQLPKDRFSAERLKGVDSTLKIQPAKLEDSAVYLCASSFRIRGREYNEQFFGPGTRLTVL.